This entry describes one T cell receptor beta chain. Antigen: not known. The CDR3 runs to 11 residues. CDR1 and CDR2 (germline): ENHRY, SYGVKD. Trimming at V came to 10 bases and at J to 3 bases, leaving 2 bases not matched to a gene. The PCR used 60 Vbeta and 13 Jbeta primers. Some clones are missing from TCRdb's copy, which holds only in-frame ones; the method was immunoSEQ multiplex PCR. Of about 130,000 clones detected, over 70% appear once; the ten largest clones hold 3.1%. The data were obtained in a study of cytomegalovirus exposure and HLA in healthy donors. The study, taken as a whole, reports: Researchers reported that three CMV-associated chains were confirmed in vitro as CMV antigen-specific.

This TCR came from a man aged 35 to 55 in good health and CMV-seronegative. The rearrangement joins TRBV10-3 to TRBJ1-1; 7 nucleotides agree with TRBD1. Sequencing used PBMCs. DNA for the CDR3: TGTGCCACACAGGGGCACACTGAAGCTTTCTTT. Protein sequence: CATQGHTEAFF.